This T cell receptor (beta chain) emerged from a study of blood T cell repertoires in COVID-19. Study in general: From T cells, B-cell-depleted T cells, or PBMCs came the material, which was cDNA or gDNA.

CDR1 LNHDA and CDR2 SQIVND come from the germline V gene (reference sequence). The trim removed 5 bases at V and 6 bases at J, leaving 6 bases unmatched. This CDR3 comprises 13 residues. TCRdb's table, derived via immunoSEQ multiplex PCR, lists solely in-frame clones and lacks some. The table lists a few hundred thousand clones, roughly 90% of them singletons. Grouping used clinical history reported by participants in a survey and questionnaire. Recovered status applied to Cohort 3 donors who had two consecutive negative PCRs. It also applied to those with clearance or with symptom resolution. The sample comprised PBMCs or T cells enriched from blood (not recorded which). The genes are TRBV19 and TRBJ2-7, with 8 bases fitting TRBD1. The sequence derives from a woman aged 40 to 55 who had recovered from COVID-19. CDR3 in amino acids: CASSGQGVGEQYF. CDR3 bases: TGTGCCAGTAGTGGACAGGGAGTTGGCGAGCAGTACTTC.